What follows is one T cell receptor (beta chain) and its context. The antigen remains undetermined. With 0 bases removed from V and 7 bases from J, the gap between germline ends came to 4 bases. The CDR3 loop spans 11 amino acids. Germline V lookup: CDR1 GTSNPN, CDR2 SVGIG (reference sequence). Profiling relied on immunoSEQ multiplex PCR, and the TCRdb table lists in-frame clones only, not all of them. Seen here are roughly 50,000 clones, around 97% observed once, and the top ten hold 0.5% to 0.7%. The sample originates from a study of siplizumab effects on memory and regulatory T cells. General study results and limits: The authors did not confirm suppressive function in proliferating Tregs from siplizumab cultures. Siplizumab, the agent tested, significantly reduced alloreactive sequences traceable to unstimulated CD4+ memory cells.

The chain employs TRBV30 and TRBJ2-1, with no clear D. Sequenced input: naive CD4+ T cells sorted from blood. This TCR derives from a human donor in good health. CDR3 in amino acids: CAWSVRNEQFF. CDR3 DNA: TGTGCCTGGAGTGTACGAAATGAGCAGTTCTTC.